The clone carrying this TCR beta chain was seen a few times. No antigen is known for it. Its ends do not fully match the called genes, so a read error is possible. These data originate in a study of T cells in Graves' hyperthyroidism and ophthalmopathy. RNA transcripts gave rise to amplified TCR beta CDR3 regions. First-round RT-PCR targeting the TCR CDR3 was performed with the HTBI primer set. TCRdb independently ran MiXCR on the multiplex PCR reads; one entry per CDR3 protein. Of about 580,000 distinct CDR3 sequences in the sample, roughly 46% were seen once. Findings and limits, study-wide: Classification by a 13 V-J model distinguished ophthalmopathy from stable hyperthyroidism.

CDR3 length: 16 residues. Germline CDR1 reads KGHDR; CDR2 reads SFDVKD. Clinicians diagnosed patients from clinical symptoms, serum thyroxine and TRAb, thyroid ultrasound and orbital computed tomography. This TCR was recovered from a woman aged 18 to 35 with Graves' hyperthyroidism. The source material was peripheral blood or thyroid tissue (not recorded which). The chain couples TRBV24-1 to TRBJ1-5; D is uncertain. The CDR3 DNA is TGTGCCAGCAGTTTAAGATTTGGCGGTCCTAATCAGCCCCAGCATTTT. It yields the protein CASSLRFGGPNQPQHF.